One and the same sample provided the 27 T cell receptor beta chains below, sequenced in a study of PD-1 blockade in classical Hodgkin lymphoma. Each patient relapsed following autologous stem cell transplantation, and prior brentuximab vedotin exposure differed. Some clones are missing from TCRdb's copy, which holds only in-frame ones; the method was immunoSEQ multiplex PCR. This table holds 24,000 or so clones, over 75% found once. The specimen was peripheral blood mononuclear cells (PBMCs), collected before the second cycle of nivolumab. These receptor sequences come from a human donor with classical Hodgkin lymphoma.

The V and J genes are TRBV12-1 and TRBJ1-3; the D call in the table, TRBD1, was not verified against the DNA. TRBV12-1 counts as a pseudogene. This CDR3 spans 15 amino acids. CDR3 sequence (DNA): TGTGCCAGCAGCCGAAACAGCAACTCTGGAAACACCATATATTTT. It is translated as CASSRNSNSGNTIYF.

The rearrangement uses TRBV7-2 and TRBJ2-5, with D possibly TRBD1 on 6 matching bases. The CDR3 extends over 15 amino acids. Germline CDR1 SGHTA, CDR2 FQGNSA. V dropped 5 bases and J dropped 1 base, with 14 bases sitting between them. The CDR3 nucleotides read TGTGCCAGCAGCAATCCGCCAGGGGTCCAAGAGACCCAGTACTTC. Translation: CASSNPPGVQETQYF.

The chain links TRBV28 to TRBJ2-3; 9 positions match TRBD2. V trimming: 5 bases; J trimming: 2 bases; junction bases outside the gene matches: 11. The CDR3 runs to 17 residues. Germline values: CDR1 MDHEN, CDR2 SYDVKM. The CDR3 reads CASSQAGGPVNTDTQYF. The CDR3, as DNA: TGTGCCAGCAGTCAAGCGGGGGGCCCAGTGAACACAGATACGCAGTATTTT.

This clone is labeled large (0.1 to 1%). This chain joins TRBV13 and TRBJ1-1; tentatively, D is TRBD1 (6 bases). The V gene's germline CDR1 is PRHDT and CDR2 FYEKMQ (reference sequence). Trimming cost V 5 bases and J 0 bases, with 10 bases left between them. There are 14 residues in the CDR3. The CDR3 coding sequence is TGTGCCAGCAGCACCGGGACACTGAACACTGAAGCTTTCTTT. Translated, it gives CASSTGTLNTEAFF.

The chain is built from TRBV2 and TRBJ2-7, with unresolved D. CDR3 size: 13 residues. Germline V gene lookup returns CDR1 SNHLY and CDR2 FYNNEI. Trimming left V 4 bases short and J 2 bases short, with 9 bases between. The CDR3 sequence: CASSVYDTYEQYV. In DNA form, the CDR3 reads TGTGCCAGCAGTGTATACGACACCTACGAGCAGTACGTC.

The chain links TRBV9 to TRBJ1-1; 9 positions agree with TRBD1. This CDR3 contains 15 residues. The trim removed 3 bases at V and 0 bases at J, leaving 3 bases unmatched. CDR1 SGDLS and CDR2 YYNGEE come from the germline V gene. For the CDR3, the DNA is TGTGCCAGCAGCGGAGGACAGGGGATGAACACTGAAGCTTTCTTT. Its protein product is CASSGGQGMNTEAFF.

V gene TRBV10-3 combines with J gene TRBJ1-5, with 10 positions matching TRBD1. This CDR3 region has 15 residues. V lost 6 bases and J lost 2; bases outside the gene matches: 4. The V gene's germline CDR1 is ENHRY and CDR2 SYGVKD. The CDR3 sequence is CAIREGQGRNQPQHF. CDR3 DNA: TGTGCCATCAGGGAGGGACAGGGGCGCAATCAGCCCCAGCATTTT.

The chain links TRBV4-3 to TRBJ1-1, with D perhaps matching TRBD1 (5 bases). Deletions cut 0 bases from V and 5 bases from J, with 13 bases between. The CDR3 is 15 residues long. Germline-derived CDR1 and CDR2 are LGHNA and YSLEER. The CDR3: CASSQDAGGLTEAFF. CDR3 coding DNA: TGCGCCAGCAGCCAAGATGCGGGGGGGTTGACTGAAGCTTTCTTT.

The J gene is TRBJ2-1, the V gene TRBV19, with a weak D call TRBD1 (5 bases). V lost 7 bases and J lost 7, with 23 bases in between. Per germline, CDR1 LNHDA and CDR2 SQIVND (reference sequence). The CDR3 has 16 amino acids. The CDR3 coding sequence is TGTGCCAGTACTCCGGGTTGGGGCCTTAATTGGAATGAGCAGTTCTTC. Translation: CASTPGWGLNWNEQFF.

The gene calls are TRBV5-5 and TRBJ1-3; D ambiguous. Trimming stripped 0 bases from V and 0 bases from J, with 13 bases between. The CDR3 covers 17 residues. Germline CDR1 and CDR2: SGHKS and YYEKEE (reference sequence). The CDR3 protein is CASSLDPSDYSGNTIYF. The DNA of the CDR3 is TGTGCCAGCAGCTTGGATCCCTCGGACTACTCTGGAAACACCATATATTTT.

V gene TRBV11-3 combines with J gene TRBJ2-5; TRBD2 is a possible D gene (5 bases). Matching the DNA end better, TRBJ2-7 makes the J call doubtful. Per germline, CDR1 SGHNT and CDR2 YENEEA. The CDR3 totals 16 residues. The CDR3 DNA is TGTGCCAAGGAAGGGAGCGAGCTAGTTCGGTTCCACGAGCAGTACTTC. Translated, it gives CAKEGSELVRFHEQYF.

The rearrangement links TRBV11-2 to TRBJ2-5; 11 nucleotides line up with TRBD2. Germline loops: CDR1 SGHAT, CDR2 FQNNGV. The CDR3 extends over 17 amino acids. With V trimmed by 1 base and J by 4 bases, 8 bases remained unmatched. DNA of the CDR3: TGTGCCAGCAGCTTAGCGGGGGTTCTAGCGGGAGGAGAGACCCAGTACTTC. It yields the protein CASSLAGVLAGGETQYF.

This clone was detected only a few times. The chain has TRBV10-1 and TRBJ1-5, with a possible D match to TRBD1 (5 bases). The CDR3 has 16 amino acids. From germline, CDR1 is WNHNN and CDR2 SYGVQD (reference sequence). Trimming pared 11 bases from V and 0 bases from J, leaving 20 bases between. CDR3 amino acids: CAPGGRGKNSNQPQHF. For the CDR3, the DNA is TGCGCCCCCGGCGGAAGGGGTAAAAATAGCAATCAGCCCCAGCATTTT.

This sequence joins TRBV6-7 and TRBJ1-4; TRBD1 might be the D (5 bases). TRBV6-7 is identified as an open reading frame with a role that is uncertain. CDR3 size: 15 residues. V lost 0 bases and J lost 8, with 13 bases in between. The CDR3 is CASSYSWGEGEKLFF. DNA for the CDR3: TGTGCCAGCAGTTACTCGTGGGGAGAGGGGGAAAAACTGTTTTTT.

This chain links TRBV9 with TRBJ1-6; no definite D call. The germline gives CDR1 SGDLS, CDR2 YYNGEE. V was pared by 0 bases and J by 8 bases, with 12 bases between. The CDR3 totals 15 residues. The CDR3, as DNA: TGTGCCAGCAGCGTAGCGGGCAGACCCGATTCACCCCTCCACTTT. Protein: CASSVAGRPDSPLHF.

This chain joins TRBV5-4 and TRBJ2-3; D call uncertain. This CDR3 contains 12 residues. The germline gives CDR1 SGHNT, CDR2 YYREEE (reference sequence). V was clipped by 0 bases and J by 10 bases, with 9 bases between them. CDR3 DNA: TGTGCCAGCAGCTTGGGTGATATAGCGCAGTATTTT. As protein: CASSLGDIAQYF.

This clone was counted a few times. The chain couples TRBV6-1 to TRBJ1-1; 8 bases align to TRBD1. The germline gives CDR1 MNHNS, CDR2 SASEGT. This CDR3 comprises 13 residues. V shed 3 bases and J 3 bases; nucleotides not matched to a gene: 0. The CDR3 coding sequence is TGTGCCAGCAGTGAGACAGGGGACACTGAAGCTTTCTTT. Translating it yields CASSETGDTEAFF.

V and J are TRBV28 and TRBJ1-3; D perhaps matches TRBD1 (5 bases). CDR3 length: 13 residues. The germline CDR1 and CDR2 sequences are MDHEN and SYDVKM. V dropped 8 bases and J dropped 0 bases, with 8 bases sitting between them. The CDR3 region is CASWDLSGNTIYF. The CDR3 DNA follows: TGTGCCAGCTGGGACCTCTCTGGAAACACCATATATTTT.

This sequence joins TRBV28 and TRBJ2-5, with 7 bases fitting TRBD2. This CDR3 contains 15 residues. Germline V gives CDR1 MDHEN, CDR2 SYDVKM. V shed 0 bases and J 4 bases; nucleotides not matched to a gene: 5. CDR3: CASSLWRGGGETQYF. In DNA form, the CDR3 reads TGTGCCAGCAGTTTATGGCGCGGGGGAGGAGAGACCCAGTACTTC.

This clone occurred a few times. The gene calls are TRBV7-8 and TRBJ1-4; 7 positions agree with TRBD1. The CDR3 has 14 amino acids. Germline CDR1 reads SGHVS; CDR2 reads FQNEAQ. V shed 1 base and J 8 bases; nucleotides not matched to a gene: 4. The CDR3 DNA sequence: TGTGCCAGCAGCTTAGAAGGGACAGAGGAAAAACTGTTTTTT. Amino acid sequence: CASSLEGTEEKLFF.

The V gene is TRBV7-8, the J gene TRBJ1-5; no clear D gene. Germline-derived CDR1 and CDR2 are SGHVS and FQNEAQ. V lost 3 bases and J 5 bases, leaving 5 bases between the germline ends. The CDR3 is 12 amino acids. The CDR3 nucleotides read TGTGCCAGCAGCTTCAGCTATCAGCCCCAGCATTTT. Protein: CASSFSYQPQHF.

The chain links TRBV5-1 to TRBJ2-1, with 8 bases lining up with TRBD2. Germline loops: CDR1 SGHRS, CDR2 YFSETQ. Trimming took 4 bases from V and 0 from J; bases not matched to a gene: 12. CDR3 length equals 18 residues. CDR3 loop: CASSPLVGSGSSYNEQFF. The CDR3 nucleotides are TGCGCCAGCAGCCCATTGGTTGGGAGCGGGAGCTCCTACAATGAGCAGTTCTTC.

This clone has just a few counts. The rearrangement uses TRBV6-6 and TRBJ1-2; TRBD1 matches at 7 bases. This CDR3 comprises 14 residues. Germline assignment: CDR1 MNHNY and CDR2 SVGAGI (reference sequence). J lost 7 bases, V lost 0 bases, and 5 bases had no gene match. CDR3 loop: CASSYSPGGFGYTF. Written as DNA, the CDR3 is TGTGCCAGCAGTTACTCGCCAGGGGGTTTTGGCTACACCTTC.

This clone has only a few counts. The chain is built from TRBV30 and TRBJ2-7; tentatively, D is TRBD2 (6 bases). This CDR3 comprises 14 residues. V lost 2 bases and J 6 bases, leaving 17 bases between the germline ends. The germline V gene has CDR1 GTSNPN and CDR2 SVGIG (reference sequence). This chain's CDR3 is CAWSYPGLRGEQYF. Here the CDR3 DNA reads TGTGCCTGGAGTTATCCGGGACTTCGGGGCGAGCAGTACTTC.

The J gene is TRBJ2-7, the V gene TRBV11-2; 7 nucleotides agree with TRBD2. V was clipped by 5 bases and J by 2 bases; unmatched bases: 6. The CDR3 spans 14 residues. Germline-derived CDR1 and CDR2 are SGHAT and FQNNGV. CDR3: CASSAGTNTYEQYF. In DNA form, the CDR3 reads TGTGCCAGCAGCGCCGGGACTAATACCTACGAGCAGTACTTC.

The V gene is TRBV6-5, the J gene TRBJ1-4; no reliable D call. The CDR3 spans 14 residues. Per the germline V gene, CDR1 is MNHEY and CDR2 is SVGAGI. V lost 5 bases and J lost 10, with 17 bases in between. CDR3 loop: CASSKPTRPGKLFF. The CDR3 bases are TGTGCCAGCAGTAAACCGACGCGGCCGGGAAAACTGTTTTTT.

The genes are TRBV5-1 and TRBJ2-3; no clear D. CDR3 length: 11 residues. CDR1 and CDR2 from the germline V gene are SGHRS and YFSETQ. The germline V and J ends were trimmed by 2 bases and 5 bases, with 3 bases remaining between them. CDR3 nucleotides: TGCGCCAGCAGCTTCCGAGATACGCAGTATTTT. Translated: CASSFRDTQYF.